What follows describes a single T cell receptor beta chain. The sample is drawn from a study of blood T cell repertoires in COVID-19. Study background: Acute and convalescent COVID-19 specimens originated in the United States, Italy and Spain. Sources were T cells, B-cell-depleted T cells, or PBMCs; the material itself was cDNA or gDNA.

The germline V and J ends were trimmed by 0 bases and 7 bases, with 15 bases remaining between them. CDR1 and CDR2 from the germline V gene are SGHAT and FQDESV (reference sequence). This CDR3 is 15 amino acids long. Under the authors' procedure: Reference gene primers were amplified, and this amplification served to estimate nucleated cell counts. Produced via immunoSEQ multiplex PCR; TCRdb's table is partial and in-frame only. The DNA was the basis for D and trimming; V, J and clone size are from that table. This sample has approximately 440,000 clones, with around 88% found just once. The sequencing input was peripheral blood. J is TRBJ1-2 and V is TRBV11-1; the D is unclear. This clonotype was obtained from a woman aged 45-65 years with COVID-19, enrolled during active disease. DNA of the CDR3: TGTGCCAGCAGCTTAGCGCAGCAGGCCCTCTCTGGCTACACCTTC. Translation: CASSLAQQALSGYTF.